The T cell receptor beta chain described here comes from a study of T cell responses to AZD1222 COVID-19 vaccine. Clones were read by immunoSEQ multiplex PCR, and TCRdb kept only the in-frame ones, dropping some. The table records tens of thousands of clones, about 88% of them present only once. Only a few counts were recorded for this clone. V was clipped by 10 bases and J by 5 bases, with 17 bases between them. Germline CDR1 and CDR2: SNHLY and FYNNEI. This CDR3 spans 13 amino acids. The sequences come from peripheral blood, collected on day 0 of AZD1222 vaccination. This TCR came from an adult in good health. The J gene is TRBJ2-5, the V gene TRBV2; D is possibly TRBD2 (6 bases). The CDR3 loop reads CATQPTRTETQYF. The CDR3 DNA reads TGTGCCACCCAGCCGACTAGAACGGAGACCCAGTACTTC.